The 6 T cell receptor beta chains given below trace back to one sample, sequenced in a study of spatial heterogeneity in lung cancer. Study-level points and caveats: Mutation counts in tumors were tracked by counts of expanded intratumoral alpha and beta TCRs.

These receptors have no known antigen. TCRdb called the 5' RACE reads again in MiXCR, with one record for every CDR3 protein. Here the sample spans about 1,400 distinct CDR3 sequences, 10% to 15% being singletons. Time point given: sample taken at primary tumor resection. The sequencing here drew on lung tumor tissue, taken at surgery. Receptor source: a female donor with early-stage non-small cell lung cancer.

This clonotype was counted many times. This beta chain slipped into a library made for alpha chains as a stray read, so its size is not meaningful. The chain is built from TRBV29-1 and TRBJ2-5; D not certain. Trimming removed 2 bases from V and 3 bases from J, with 13 bases in between. The CDR3 spans 14 residues. Germline V lookup: CDR1 SQVTM, CDR2 ANQGSEA. The CDR3 nucleotides read TGCAGCGTTGAAACGCCGCGACTTAAAGAGACCCAGTACTTC. This translates into CSVETPRLKETQYF.

By its share, this clonotype is medium-sized. This beta chain is a stray read from a library made for alpha chains; its abundance is not meaningful. J is TRBJ2-2 and V is TRBV3-1; tentative D call: TRBD1 (6 bases). The CDR3 extends over 15 amino acids. The germline V and J ends were trimmed by 4 bases and 4 bases, with 13 bases remaining between them. In germline, CDR1 is LGHDT, CDR2 YNNKEL (reference sequence). The DNA for the CDR3 is TGTGCCAGCAGCCCCCGACAGGAAACCACCGGGGAGCTGTTTTTT. This encodes CASSPRQETTGELFF.

A few counts support this clonotype. This beta chain appears as a stray read in a library generated for alpha chains; its size is not informative. V gene TRBV7-8 combines with J gene TRBJ2-1; the match to TRBD2 covers 7 bases. The CDR3 totals 18 residues. J gave up 3 bases and V 7 bases, and 18 bases lay outside the gene matches. CDR1 and CDR2 (germline): SGHVS, FQNEAQ. CDR3 sequence: CASNSGLAEVSNYNEQFF. In DNA form, the CDR3 reads TGTGCCAGCAACTCCGGCCTAGCGGAGGTTTCGAACTACAATGAGCAGTTCTTC.

Within the sample, this clonotype is medium-sized (0.01 to 0.1%). This beta chain came through as a stray read in a library set up for alpha chains, and its size says little. V is TRBV20-1 and J is TRBJ1-2; the match to TRBD1 covers 7 bases. This CDR3 has 14 amino acids. V lost 3 bases and J lost 6; bases outside the gene matches: 10. The germline V gene has CDR1 DFQATT and CDR2 SNEGSKA (reference sequence). The CDR3 region is CSASQQGGLDGYTF. The CDR3 region has the DNA TGCAGTGCTAGTCAGCAGGGGGGATTAGATGGCTACACCTTC.

By sample share, this clonotype is large. Within a library made for alpha chains, this beta chain is off target, and its count is uninformative. The rearrangement joins TRBV30 to TRBJ2-7; possible D gene TRBD1, 6 bases. The CDR3 loop spans 12 amino acids. Germline CDR1 is GTSNPN and CDR2 is SVGIG (reference sequence). V was cut by 3 bases and J by 4 bases, with 10 bases left in between. The CDR3, as DNA: TGTGCCTGGAGCGGCCAGGGGTACGAGCAGTACTTC. Its protein is CAWSGQGYEQYF.

This clonotype rates as medium-sized (0.01 to 0.1%). This beta chain is a stray sequence in a library constructed for alpha chains; its clone size is not meaningful. The rearrangement uses TRBV5-4 and TRBJ2-2, with TRBD1 as a possible D gene (5 bases). Trimming left V 0 bases short and J 5 bases short, with 8 bases between. Looked up from germline, CDR1 is SGHNT and CDR2 is YYREEE (reference sequence). The CDR3 consists of 14 residues. CDR3: CASSLAGITGELFF. The CDR3 nucleotides read TGTGCCAGCAGCTTGGCAGGGATAACCGGGGAGCTGTTTTTT.